The 20 T cell receptor beta chains in this list originate from one sample, sequenced in a study of T cell repertoires in cytomegalovirus infection. These TCRs are of unknown antigen specificity. MiXCR was run by TCRdb on the reads, yielding one entry per CDR3 protein. The top ten clones hold about an eighth of a sample with about 310,000 distinct CDR3 sequences, roughly 25% of them seen once. The sample consisted of cultured PBMCs, taken from culture after CMV antigen stimulation. These receptors came from a human donor in good health (CMV status not recorded). Some clones in this sample may be carry-over from other donors' samples.

This sequence joins TRBV4-3 and TRBJ2-7; maybe TRBD2 (5 bases). Germline V lookup: CDR1 LGHNA, CDR2 YSLEER. Trimming cost V 8 bases and J 5 bases, with 19 bases left between them. The CDR3 runs to 14 residues. This chain's CDR3 is CASDSPGYHHEQYV. The CDR3 DNA reads as TGCGCCAGCGACTCACCGGGGTATCATCACGAGCAGTACGTC.

This clonotype has at least ten counts. The genes are TRBV7-8 and TRBJ2-3, with TRBD2 identical over 7 bases. V shed 3 bases, J shed 5 bases, and the junction held 8 bases outside the gene matches. Germline values: CDR1 SGHVS, CDR2 FQNEAQ. The CDR3 spans 15 residues. CDR3 nucleotide sequence: TGTGCCAGCAGCTTTCCATCCTTAGCGGGAGATACGCAGTATTTT. The encoded protein is CASSFPSLAGDTQYF.

This clonotype was seen a handful of times. The V gene is TRBV20-1, the J gene TRBJ2-3; 7 bases are a match to TRBD2. Trimming cost V 0 bases and J 5 bases; bases outside gene matches: 14. CDR1 DFQATT and CDR2 SNEGSKA come from the germline V gene (reference sequence). The CDR3 has 17 amino acids. The CDR3 DNA is TGCAGTGCTAGAGAAATTTGGAGGGAGGGCCTAAGAGATACGCAGTATTTT. Translating it yields CSAREIWREGLRDTQYF.

The chain has TRBV29-1 and TRBJ2-3, with D hard to call. Trimming pared 1 base from V and 3 bases from J, leaving 8 bases between. This CDR3 has 13 residues. The germline V gene has CDR1 SQVTM and CDR2 ANQGSEA. CDR3 nucleotide sequence: TGCAGCGTTGAAGGTCGGCGGACAGATACGCAGTATTTT. The encoded protein is CSVEGRRTDTQYF.

The chain recombines TRBV4-1 with TRBJ1-1; D is undetermined. V was cut by 0 bases and J by 1 base, with 9 bases left in between. The CDR3 sequence is 15 residues long. Germline V gene lookup returns CDR1 MGHRA and CDR2 YSYEKL. CDR3 nucleotides: TGCGCCAGCAGCCAAGATTTCTCAGAGAACACTGAAGCTTTCTTT. Amino acid sequence: CASSQDFSENTEAFF.

This chain joins TRBV6-5 and TRBJ2-5, with 7 positions matching TRBD1. The germline gives CDR1 MNHEY, CDR2 SVGAGI. The junction had 9 bases not matched to a gene; V was cut back by 5 bases and J by 12 bases. The CDR3 consists of 12 residues. CDR3 amino acids: CASSPDDRDEYF. CDR3 DNA sequence: TGTGCCAGCAGTCCTGACGACAGGGACGAGTACTTC.

The CDR3 DNA reads TGTGCCTGGCTTGGGGTTAATGGGGCCAACGTCCTGACTTTC. Translating gives CAWLGVNGANVLTF. This chain connects TRBV30 to TRBJ2-6; D is ambiguous. This CDR3 contains 14 residues. Germline lookup yields CDR1 GTSNPN and CDR2 SVGIG (reference sequence). The germline V and J ends were trimmed by 5 bases and 3 bases, with 11 bases remaining between them.

This chain links TRBV28 with TRBJ1-4; 7 bases match TRBD1. This CDR3 region has 19 residues. Germline V CDR1 and CDR2: MDHEN, SYDVKM. Losses at the gene ends were 6 bases for V and 4 bases for J; bases not matched to a gene: 20. The CDR3 loop is CASRFPPRISGTVNEKLFF. The CDR3 region has the DNA TGTGCCAGCAGATTTCCTCCCAGAATATCCGGGACAGTTAATGAAAAACTGTTTTTT.

There are a few counts of this clonotype. The J gene is TRBJ2-3, the V gene TRBV4-2; the match to TRBD1 covers 9 bases. The CDR3 is 16 residues long. V trimming: 1 base; J trimming: 6 bases; junction bases outside the gene matches: 8. The germline V gene has CDR1 LGHNA and CDR2 YNFKEQ. The CDR3: CASSQAMGQGYDTQYF. CDR3 DNA sequence: TGTGCCAGCAGCCAAGCGATGGGACAGGGATACGATACGCAGTATTTT.

The V and J genes are TRBV5-6 and TRBJ2-7; no definite D call. Trimming shortened V by 5 bases and J by 3 bases, and 9 bases separated the two germline ends. The CDR3 is 12 amino acids. Germline V lookup: CDR1 SGHDT, CDR2 YYEEEE. The CDR3 loop reads CASSRVDYEQYF. The CDR3 DNA reads TGTGCCAGCAGTCGGGTGGACTACGAGCAGTACTTC. Full variable domain (missing parts from reference TRBV5-6 and TRBJ2-7): DAGVTQSPTHLIKTRGQQVTLRCSPKSGHDTVSWYQQALGQGPQFIFQYYEEEERQRGNFPDRFSGHQFPNYSSELNVNALLLGDSALYLCASSRVDYEQYFGPGTRLTVT.

The chain has TRBV29-1 and TRBJ2-1; 7 bases agree with TRBD2. CDR3 length equals 15 residues. V lost 7 bases to trimming and J lost 6 bases; unmatched junction nucleotides: 15. Germline CDR1 reads SQVTM; CDR2 reads ANQGSEA. CDR3 in amino acids: CSAGWSAGAGNEQFF. In DNA, the CDR3 is TGCAGCGCCGGATGGTCGGCGGGAGCTGGCAATGAGCAGTTCTTC.

This chain connects TRBV30 to TRBJ2-1; D might be TRBD1 (6 bases). Per the germline V gene, CDR1 is GTSNPN and CDR2 is SVGIG (reference sequence). The CDR3 has 16 residues. Between the trimmed V and J ends, which lost 4 bases and 4 bases, there was a span of 20 bases. The CDR3 here is CAWIQVGHVAYNEQFF. CDR3 sequence (DNA): TGTGCCTGGATCCAAGTGGGACACGTGGCATACAATGAGCAGTTCTTC.

This clonotype was seen ten or more times. The chain employs TRBV7-2 and TRBJ2-7, with D unclear. Germline V gene lookup returns CDR1 SGHTA and CDR2 FQGNSA. This CDR3 comprises 15 residues. V lost 6 bases and J lost 6, with 21 bases in between. CDR3 DNA: TGTGCCAGCAGTTTTCCAAGGGCCCAACCCTCCGAGCAGTACTTC. It specifies CASSFPRAQPSEQYF. The full variable domain, with the rest looked up from reference TRBV7-2 and TRBJ2-7, is GAGVSQSPSNKVTEKGKDVELRCDPISGHTALYWYRQSLGQGLEFLIYFQGNSAPDKSGLPSDRFSAERTGGSVSTLTIQRTQQEDSAVYLCASSFPRAQPSEQYFGPGTRLTVT.

The J gene is TRBJ1-2, the V gene TRBV4-1, with D uncertain. V lost 0 bases and J 2 bases, leaving 19 bases between the germline ends. The CDR3 consists of 18 residues. Looked up from germline, CDR1 is MGHRA and CDR2 is YSYEKL. The CDR3 sequence is CASSQDKGSGELNYGYTF. The DNA of the CDR3 is TGCGCCAGCAGCCAAGATAAAGGTTCGGGTGAACTAAACTATGGCTACACCTTC.

This chain uses TRBV6-2 or TRBV6-3 with TRBJ2-3, with 10 bases lining up with TRBD1. The V and J ends lost 0 bases and 3 bases, in that order; junction bases with no gene match: 3. The CDR3 runs to 16 residues. Germline V gives CDR1 MNHEY, CDR2 SVGEGT. CDR3 in DNA: TGTGCCAGCAGTTACTCGAGGACAGGGGGAACAGATACGCAGTATTTT. It specifies CASSYSRTGGTDTQYF.

This clonotype was observed a few times. The chain links TRBV7-2 to TRBJ1-1; D not certain. Trimming removed 6 bases at V and 1 base at J, with 9 bases between. From germline, CDR1 is SGHTA and CDR2 FQGNSA. The CDR3 length is 13 residues. CDR3 amino acids: CASSPRGNTEAFF. The CDR3 DNA reads TGTGCCAGCAGTCCTCGGGGGAACACTGAAGCTTTCTTT.

This clonotype was found many times. This sequence joins TRBV10-3 and TRBJ2-7; perhaps TRBD2 as D (5 bases). The germline CDR1 and CDR2 sequences are ENHRY and SYGVKD. V was cut by 0 bases and J by 2 bases, with 14 bases left in between. The CDR3 runs 16 residues. In DNA, the CDR3 is TGTGCCATCAGTGAGTCAAGAGGCGGACTCACCTACGAGCAGTACTTC. Protein sequence: CAISESRGGLTYEQYF.

This clonotype was seen more than once but under ten times. This chain joins TRBV9 and TRBJ2-3, with 8 bases that match TRBD2. The CDR3 has 14 amino acids. Per germline, CDR1 SGDLS and CDR2 YYNGEE. The V segment lost 3 bases and the J segment 5 bases; nucleotides outside the gene matches: 5. CDR3 nucleotides: TGTGCCAGCAGCGCGAGCGGGAGCGGAGATACGCAGTATTTT. It translates to CASSASGSGDTQYF.

The chain is built from TRBV7-8 and TRBJ2-1; a weak D match, TRBD1 (5 bases). Looked up from germline, CDR1 is SGHVS and CDR2 is FQNEAQ. The CDR3 has 17 residues. Trimming removed 2 bases at V and 3 bases at J, with 17 bases between. The CDR3 region is CASSLQVWGLLYNEQFF. CDR3 in DNA: TGTGCCAGCAGCTTACAGGTTTGGGGCCTGCTCTACAATGAGCAGTTCTTC.

This clonotype was counted many times. V usage is TRBV7-2 and J usage is TRBJ1-5; D gene uncertain. This CDR3 spans 15 amino acids. Trimming pared 1 base from V and 4 bases from J, leaving 11 bases between. Germline V lookup: CDR1 SGHTA, CDR2 FQGNSA. The CDR3 nucleotides read TGTGCCAGCAGCTTAGAATTTCAAGGGAATCAGCCCCAGCATTTT. It yields the protein CASSLEFQGNQPQHF.